The 32 T cell receptor beta chains below were found in one sample sequenced in a study of control samples from healthy donors and cancer patients. Measured with immunoSEQ multiplex PCR; TCRdb has only the in-frame clones, and not every one. Of over 85,000 clones in the sample, approximately 95% were seen once. Input material: blood. The receptors stem from a woman between 25 and 40 years old in good health.

The chain uses TRBV28 and TRBJ1-6; D gene uncertain. Germline CDR1 is MDHEN and CDR2 is SYDVKM. Deletions cut 6 bases from V and 2 bases from J, with 11 bases between. The CDR3 is 15 residues long. CDR3 DNA: TGTGCCAGCAGAACGGACGTAACCTATAATTCACCCCTCCACTTT. Translating it yields CASRTDVTYNSPLHF.

This sequence joins TRBV11-3 and TRBJ2-1; TRBD2 is a possible D gene (6 bases). V was shortened by 0 bases and J by 0 bases, with 18 bases between the two germline ends. Germline lookup yields CDR1 SGHNT and CDR2 YENEEA. This CDR3 is 19 amino acids long. DNA for the CDR3: TGTGCCAGCAGCTTAGATCCGCCTTATATCGGGAGCTCCTACAATGAGCAGTTCTTC. Translating it yields CASSLDPPYIGSSYNEQFF.

In its sample, this clone was seen a few times. The chain is built from TRBV29-1 and TRBJ1-2, with 10 nucleotides matching TRBD1. Trimming took 0 bases from V and 4 from J; bases not matched to a gene: 11. The CDR3 runs 17 residues. CDR1 is SQVTM, CDR2 ANQGSEA, per germline. CDR3 DNA: TGCAGCGTTGAAGACGAGACAGGGGGCGAAGTGGGCTATGGCTACACCTTC. Encoded protein: CSVEDETGGEVGYGYTF.

CDR3 sequence: CASSPQSSYEQYF. The CDR3, as DNA: TGTGCCAGCTCACCACAGAGTTCCTACGAGCAGTACTTC. The chain links TRBV18 to TRBJ2-7, with D unclear. Trimming took off 1 base at V and 1 base at J, with 5 bases between the two ends. The germline V gene encodes CDR1 KGHSH and CDR2 LQKENI. The CDR3 runs 13 residues. Filled out from reference TRBV18 and TRBJ2-7, the complete variable domain reads NAGVMQNPRHLVRRRGQEARLRCSPMKGHSHVYWYRQLPEEGLKFMVYLQKENIIDESGMPKERFSAEFPKEGPSILRIQQVVRGDSAAYFCASSPQSSYEQYFGPGTRLTVT.

The V gene is TRBV12-3 or TRBV12-4, the J gene TRBJ2-2; possibly TRBD1 for D (6 bases). The germline V and J ends were trimmed by 8 bases and 6 bases, with 10 bases remaining between them. This CDR3 has 12 residues. This chain's CDR3 is CASVTGPGELFF. Here the CDR3 DNA reads TGTGCCAGCGTGACAGGCCCCGGGGAGCTGTTTTTT.

The genes are TRBV12-5 and TRBJ2-5, with 7 bases that match TRBD2. Germline CDR1 LGHNT, CDR2 FRNRAP. V lost 2 bases to trimming and J lost 4 bases; unmatched junction nucleotides: 10. The CDR3 runs to 16 residues. The CDR3 coding sequence is TGTGCTAGTGGTTTGAAGAGGGACTACGGTTTAGAGACCCAGTACTTC. Residues: CASGLKRDYGLETQYF.

The rearrangement links TRBV19 to TRBJ1-1, with TRBD1 as a possible D gene (5 bases). V was cut by 6 bases and J by 0 bases, with 17 bases left in between. From germline, CDR1 is LNHDA and CDR2 SQIVND (reference sequence). There are 16 residues in the CDR3. CDR3 nucleotide sequence: TGTGCCAGTAGCCCGCGGCGAGGGGCCATGAACACTGAAGCTTTCTTT. Translating gives CASSPRRGAMNTEAFF.

The chain recombines TRBV7-9 with TRBJ1-1, with a tentative D call TRBD1 (5 bases). The V and J ends lost 1 base and 0 bases respectively, with 6 bases between them. The germline CDR1 and CDR2 sequences are SEHNR and FQNEAQ (reference sequence). CDR3 length: 14 residues. This chain's CDR3 is CASSLDRLNTEAFF. The DNA of the CDR3 is TGTGCCAGCAGCTTAGACAGGCTGAACACTGAAGCTTTCTTT.

The V and J genes are TRBV19 and TRBJ1-5; D remains unclear. Trimming removed 3 bases from V and 3 bases from J, with 9 bases in between. Germline V lookup: CDR1 LNHDA, CDR2 SQIVND (reference sequence). The CDR3 covers 14 residues. CDR3 sequence (DNA): TGTGCCAGTAGTATTCGTCCGGACAATCAGCCCCAGCATTTT. Its protein is CASSIRPDNQPQHF.

The V gene is TRBV28, the J gene TRBJ2-7, with TRBD1 identical over 8 bases. Trimming removed 5 bases from V and 2 bases from J; junction bases left unmatched: 2. This CDR3 has 13 amino acids. Germline V CDR1 and CDR2: MDHEN, SYDVKM. CDR3 protein: CASSLQGAYEQYF. The CDR3 DNA reads as TGTGCCAGCAGTCTACAGGGGGCCTACGAGCAGTACTTC.

This clone appeared many times. The rearrangement joins TRBV7-3 to TRBJ1-2; 7 positions agree with TRBD1. Unmatched junction bases numbered 7, after V lost 6 bases and J lost 6 bases. The germline V gene has CDR1 SGHTA and CDR2 FQGTGA. CDR3 size: 13 residues. CDR3 amino acids: CASSLTGYDGYTF. The CDR3 DNA is TGTGCCAGCAGTTTGACAGGGTACGATGGCTACACCTTC. Using reference TRBV7-3 and TRBJ1-2 for the parts outside the CDR3, the full variable domain is GAGVSQTPSNKVTEKGKYVELRCDPISGHTALYWYRQSLGQGPEFLIYFQGTGAADDSGLPNDRFFAVRPEGSVSTLKIQRTERGDSAVYLCASSLTGYDGYTFGSGTRLTVV.

The chain couples TRBV7-3 to TRBJ1-4, with D maybe TRBD1 (6 bases). Germline CDR1 reads SGHTA; CDR2 reads FQGTGA. The V end was cut by 1 base, the J end by 13 bases, with 13 bases between. CDR3 size: 13 residues. CDR3 in amino acids: CASSLSLGTRLFF. The CDR3, as DNA: TGTGCCAGCAGCTTAAGTTTGGGGACACGACTGTTTTTT.

The chain couples TRBV19 to TRBJ1-3; weak D call: TRBD1 (6 bases). CDR3 length equals 16 residues. Germline CDR1 and CDR2: LNHDA and SQIVND (reference sequence). Trimming took 3 bases from V and 0 from J, leaving 12 bases between them. CDR3 in amino acids: CASSIDRTSSGNTIYF. In DNA, the CDR3 is TGTGCCAGTAGTATCGACAGGACTAGCTCTGGAAACACCATATATTTT.

The chain has TRBV9 and TRBJ1-1; no clear D. The CDR3 runs 14 residues. Germline CDR1 is SGDLS and CDR2 is YYNGEE. V shed 0 bases and J shed 2 bases, with 8 bases lying between them. The CDR3 here is CASSVEGENTEAFF. The DNA of the CDR3 is TGTGCCAGCAGCGTAGAAGGAGAAAACACTGAAGCTTTCTTT.

The chain joins TRBV6-1 to TRBJ2-7; the match to TRBD2 covers 10 bases. Germline V gene data show CDR1 as MNHNS and CDR2 as SASEGT. The CDR3 totals 14 residues. V trimming: 2 bases; J trimming: 5 bases; junction bases outside the gene matches: 3. As DNA, the CDR3 is TGTGCCAGCAGTGAAAGGCTAGCGGGGGACGAGCAGTACTTC. Its translation is CASSERLAGDEQYF.

The V gene is TRBV28, the J gene TRBJ1-1, with no clear D. Germline-derived CDR1 and CDR2 are MDHEN and SYDVKM. The V and J ends lost 1 base and 2 bases respectively, with 5 bases between them. The length of the CDR3 is 13 residues. CDR3 protein: CASSLYSNTEAFF. The CDR3 region has the DNA TGTGCCAGCAGTTTATACAGTAACACTGAAGCTTTCTTT.

V usage is TRBV19 and J usage is TRBJ2-7, with 9 bases identical to TRBD2. V trimming: 3 bases; J trimming: 9 bases; junction bases outside the gene matches: 9. CDR1 and CDR2 (germline): LNHDA, SQIVND (reference sequence). The CDR3 has 14 residues. As DNA, the CDR3 is TGTGCCAGTAGTATTCTGGGCGGGAGGGTGCGGCAGTACTTC. It yields the protein CASSILGGRVRQYF.

The gene calls are TRBV14 and TRBJ2-7, with 9 positions matching TRBD2. This CDR3 spans 14 amino acids. Germline lookup yields CDR1 SGHDN and CDR2 FVKESK. The V segment lost 1 base and the J segment 5 bases; nucleotides outside the gene matches: 3. CDR3 residues: CASSQGSGGHEQYF. In nucleotides, the CDR3 is TGTGCCAGCAGCCAAGGTAGCGGGGGCCACGAGCAGTACTTC.

The chain joins TRBV4-2 to TRBJ1-1; possible D gene TRBD1, 6 bases. From germline, CDR1 is LGHNA and CDR2 YNFKEQ. This CDR3 spans 14 amino acids. Trimming shortened V by 3 bases and J by 0 bases, and 8 bases separated the two germline ends. The CDR3 nucleotides are TGTGCCAGCAGCCACGGACAGCTGAACACTGAAGCTTTCTTT. Encoded protein: CASSHGQLNTEAFF.

The gene calls are TRBV11-2 and TRBJ2-1; a possible D gene is TRBD1 (6 bases). CDR3 length: 12 amino acids. V lost 4 bases and J 8 bases, leaving 9 bases between the germline ends. The germline CDR1 and CDR2 sequences are SGHAT and FQNNGV. CDR3 region: CASSSQGHEQFF. CDR3 bases: TGTGCCAGCAGCTCCCAGGGGCATGAGCAGTTCTTC.

The V gene is TRBV18, the J gene TRBJ2-7; the D is unclear. Trimming pared 0 bases from V and 4 bases from J, leaving 16 bases between. The germline V gene has CDR1 KGHSH and CDR2 LQKENI. The CDR3 is 16 amino acids. The CDR3 protein is CASSPPGSGKRYEQYF. In DNA, the CDR3 is TGTGCCAGCTCACCACCGGGCTCGGGCAAAAGATACGAGCAGTACTTC.

This chain links TRBV21-1 with TRBJ1-6; the D segment call TRBD1 is taken from the table without a DNA check. TRBV21-1 is a documented pseudogene. The CDR3 spans 14 residues. CDR3 coding DNA: TGTGCCAGCAGCAGCCGGGACAGTTATTCACCCCTCCACTTT. Its protein product is CASSSRDSYSPLHF.

This sequence joins TRBV28 and TRBJ1-1; maybe TRBD1 (6 bases). Germline values: CDR1 MDHEN, CDR2 SYDVKM. V was trimmed by 6 bases and J by 7 bases, leaving 12 bases between them. The CDR3 is 12 residues long. This CDR3 reads CASRKQGDEAFF. Here the CDR3 DNA reads TGTGCCAGCAGAAAACAGGGCGATGAAGCTTTCTTT.

The CDR3 loop is CASSLDPGNEQFF. CDR3 bases: TGCGCCAGCAGCTTGGATCCGGGCAATGAGCAGTTCTTC. J is TRBJ2-1 and V is TRBV5-1; no clear D gene. In germline, CDR1 is SGHRS, CDR2 YFSETQ. CDR3 length: 13 amino acids. Trimming shortened V by 0 bases and J by 6 bases, and 7 bases separated the two germline ends. The full variable domain, rest sourced from reference TRBV5-1 and TRBJ2-1, is KAGVTQTPRYLIKTRGQQVTLSCSPISGHRSVSWYQQTPGQGLQFLFEYFSETQRNKGNFPGRFSGRQFSNSRSEMNVSTLELGDSALYLCASSLDPGNEQFFGPGTRLTVL.

CDR3 nucleotide sequence: TGCGCCAGCAGCCAAGATTCGGCGGGGGGGTACCAAGAGACCCAGTACTTC. Protein: CASSQDSAGGYQETQYF. The J gene is TRBJ2-5, the V gene TRBV4-1; TRBD2 matches 9 bases. The CDR3 has 17 residues. J was trimmed by 0 bases and V by 0 bases; bases with no gene match: 5. The germline V gene encodes CDR1 MGHRA and CDR2 YSYEKL.

The chain employs TRBV27 and TRBJ1-1; D gene ambiguous. Germline assignment: CDR1 MNHEY and CDR2 SMNVEV (reference sequence). The CDR3 contains 13 residues. Trimming removed 1 base at V and 6 bases at J, with 9 bases between. As DNA, the CDR3 is TGTGCCAGCAGTTTATATCGGGTATCTGAAGCTTTCTTT. Amino acids: CASSLYRVSEAFF.

V is TRBV19 and J is TRBJ1-5, with D possibly TRBD1 on 5 matching bases. Trimming removed 3 bases from V and 1 base from J, with 7 bases in between. There are 14 residues in the CDR3. Looked up from germline, CDR1 is LNHDA and CDR2 is SQIVND (reference sequence). For the CDR3, the DNA is TGTGCCAGTAGTATTAACAGGAGCAATCAGCCCCAGCATTTT. This translates into CASSINRSNQPQHF.

The V call is TRBV10-3, the J call TRBJ2-5; TRBD1 aligns across 11 bases. V was pared by 10 bases and J by 2 bases, with 15 bases of the junction left unmatched. The CDR3 contains 17 residues. Germline V gene lookup returns CDR1 ENHRY and CDR2 SYGVKD. CDR3 bases: TGTGCCACGGGGTCCGGTGGGACAGGGGGATTTCAAGAGACCCAGTACTTC. This sequence encodes CATGSGGTGGFQETQYF.

This clone has a single count. The J gene is TRBJ2-7, the V gene TRBV28; 7 nucleotides line up with TRBD1. The ends lost 10 bases at V and 9 bases at J; junction bases unmatched: 12. The CDR3 is 12 residues long. The germline V gene encodes CDR1 MDHEN and CDR2 SYDVKM. CDR3 region: CATQTGSLAQYF. The CDR3 nucleotides read TGTGCCACCCAGACAGGGTCCCTTGCGCAGTACTTC.

The V and J genes are TRBV28 and TRBJ1-6; D remains ambiguous. Trimming took off 7 bases at V and 4 bases at J, with 11 bases between the two ends. The CDR3 loop spans 14 amino acids. CDR1 and CDR2 (germline): MDHEN, SYDVKM. The CDR3 protein is CASTQTDYNSPLHF. The CDR3 DNA follows: TGTGCCAGCACTCAGACCGATTATAATTCACCCCTCCACTTT.

V is TRBV6-1 and J is TRBJ2-2; possibly TRBD1 for D (6 bases). Trimming took off 1 base at V and 5 bases at J, with 11 bases between the two ends. There are 15 residues in the CDR3. Per germline, CDR1 MNHNS and CDR2 SASEGT. CDR3 DNA sequence: TGTGCCAGCAGTGAAGGGGGGCGCGAGACCGGGGAGCTGTTTTTT. Residues: CASSEGGRETGELFF.

The chain couples TRBV23-1 to TRBJ1-5, with TRBD1 matching 10 bases. TRBV23-1 is an ORF, with its function uncertain. J was trimmed by 6 bases and V by 2 bases; bases with no gene match: 13. The CDR3 sequence is 18 residues long. In nucleotides, the CDR3 is TGCGCCAGCAGTCAAAGCCCCATTAGACAGGGGGCATGTCAGCCCCAGCATTTT. This codes for CASSQSPIRQGACQPQHF.